These 2 T cell receptor beta chains originate from one sample sequenced in a study of blood T cell repertoires in COVID-19. Sequencing used immunoSEQ multiplex PCR; TCRdb keeps in-frame clones, though not all of them. Here the sample spans over 80,000 clones, 80% to 90% being singletons. Source material: peripheral blood. The receptor set was obtained from a woman aged 55-70 years with acute or convalescent COVID-19.

The rearrangement joins TRBV12-3 or TRBV12-4 to TRBJ1-3, with unresolved D. This CDR3 has 12 residues. Trimming stripped 9 bases from V and 8 bases from J, with 14 bases between. Here the CDR3 reads CASNSIYDTIYF. CDR3 nucleotides: TGTGCCAGTAACAGTATCTATGACACCATATATTTT.

This clone was counted once. V usage is TRBV6-5 and J usage is TRBJ1-2, with D possibly TRBD1 on 5 matching bases. This CDR3 has 13 residues. CDR1 is MNHEY, CDR2 SVGAGI, per germline. Trimming took off 6 bases at V and 4 bases at J, with 12 bases between the two ends. The CDR3: CASRVGVSYGYTF. CDR3 coding DNA: TGTGCCAGCAGGGTAGGGGTTAGCTATGGCTACACCTTC.